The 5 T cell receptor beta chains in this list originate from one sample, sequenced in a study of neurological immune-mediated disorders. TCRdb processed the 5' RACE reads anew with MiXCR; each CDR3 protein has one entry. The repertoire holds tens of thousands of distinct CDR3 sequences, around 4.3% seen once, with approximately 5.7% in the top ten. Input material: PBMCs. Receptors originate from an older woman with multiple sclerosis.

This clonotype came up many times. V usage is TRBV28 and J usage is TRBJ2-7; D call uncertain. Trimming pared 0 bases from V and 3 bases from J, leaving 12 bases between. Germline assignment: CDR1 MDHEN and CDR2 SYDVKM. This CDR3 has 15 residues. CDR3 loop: CASSLWSGQRYEQYF. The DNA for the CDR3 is TGTGCCAGCAGTTTATGGTCAGGCCAACGCTACGAGCAGTACTTC.

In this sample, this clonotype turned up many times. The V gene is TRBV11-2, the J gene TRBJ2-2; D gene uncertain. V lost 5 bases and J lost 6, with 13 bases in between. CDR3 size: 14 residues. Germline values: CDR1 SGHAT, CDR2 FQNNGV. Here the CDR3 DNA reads TGTGCCAGCAGCATGAGTGTGTGGCCCGGGGAGCTGTTTTTT. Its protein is CASSMSVWPGELFF.

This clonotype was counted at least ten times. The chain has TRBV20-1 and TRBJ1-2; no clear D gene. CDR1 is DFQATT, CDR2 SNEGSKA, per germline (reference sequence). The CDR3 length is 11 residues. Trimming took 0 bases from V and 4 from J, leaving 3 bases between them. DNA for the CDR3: TGCAGTGCTAGAGACTTCTATGGCTACACCTTC. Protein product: CSARDFYGYTF.

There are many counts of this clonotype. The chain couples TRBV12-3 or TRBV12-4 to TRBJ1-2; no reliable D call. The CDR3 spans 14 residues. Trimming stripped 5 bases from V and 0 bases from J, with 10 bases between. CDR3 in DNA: TGTGCCAGCAGTCACGGACGGACTAACTATGGCTACACCTTC. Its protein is CASSHGRTNYGYTF.

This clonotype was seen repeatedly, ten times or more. The DNA for the CDR3 is TGTGCCAGCAGGAGACAGGGGGAAGGTGAAAAACTGTTTTTT. Its translation is CASRRQGEGEKLFF. V and J are TRBV6-2 or TRBV6-3 and TRBJ1-4; TRBD1 aligns across 9 bases. There are 14 residues in the CDR3. CDR1 and CDR2 (germline): MNHEY, SVGEGT. J was trimmed by 7 bases and V by 6 bases; bases with no gene match: 6.